The 23 T cell receptor beta chains below come from one sample, sequenced in a study of beta chain features in type 1 diabetes. Since all of the isolated RNA was reverse transcribed, expressed TCRB transcripts were what got sequenced. The repertoire was sequenced with immunoSEQ multiplex PCR; TCRdb's copy has only in-frame clones and lacks some. The sample consists of roughly 41,000 clones, 49% of them appearing once. What was sequenced was central memory CD4+ T cells from blood. These TCRs come from a woman under 30 in good health.

J is TRBJ1-3 and V is TRBV29-1; the match to TRBD1 covers 7 bases. CDR1 and CDR2 from the germline V gene are SQVTM and ANQGSEA. The junction had 1 base not matched to a gene; V was cut back by 0 bases and J by 2 bases. This CDR3 contains 14 residues. CDR3 region: CSVEEGTAGNTIYF. In nucleotides, the CDR3 is TGCAGCGTTGAAGAAGGGACAGCTGGAAACACCATATATTTT.

This chain joins TRBV6-5 and TRBJ1-2; D is possibly TRBD1 (5 bases). This CDR3 has 12 amino acids. V was cut by 6 bases and J by 7 bases, with 12 bases left in between. CDR1 and CDR2 from the germline V gene are MNHEY and SVGAGI. The CDR3 here is CASRQGVGGYTF. The CDR3 nucleotides read TGTGCCAGCAGGCAAGGGGTCGGTGGCTACACCTTC.

This clone was observed a few times. The V gene is TRBV6-1, the J gene TRBJ2-7, with D maybe TRBD2 (5 bases). Per the germline V gene, CDR1 is MNHNS and CDR2 is SASEGT. The length of the CDR3 is 15 residues. V shed 3 bases and J shed 3 bases, with 15 bases lying between them. Written as DNA, the CDR3 is TGTGCCAGCAGTGATATCCCGAGGGCGGGCTACGAGCAGTACTTC. Amino acids: CASSDIPRAGYEQYF.

In its sample, this clone was seen a few times. DNA of the CDR3: TGTGCCAGCAGTTTATACCCCGTTTCAGGAGACTACGAGCAGTACTTC. Encoded protein: CASSLYPVSGDYEQYF. The chain is built from TRBV27 and TRBJ2-5; D is undetermined. The end of the DNA aligns better with TRBJ2-7, so the J call may be wrong. The CDR3 is made up of 16 amino acids. Germline V gene lookup returns CDR1 MNHEY and CDR2 SMNVEV (reference sequence).

This clone was found a few times. The chain joins TRBV28 to TRBJ1-2; TRBD1 matches at 8 bases. The CDR3 loop spans 17 amino acids. Per germline, CDR1 MDHEN and CDR2 SYDVKM. Trimming took 4 bases from V and 4 from J; bases not matched to a gene: 14. CDR3 coding DNA: TGTGCCAGCAGTTCGCAAGCCGGACAGGGAAGGACCTATGGCTACACCTTC. It encodes CASSSQAGQGRTYGYTF.

The chain is built from TRBV30 and TRBJ2-1; 7 bases are a match to TRBD1. After removal of 0 bases from V and 4 bases from J, the junction contained 6 bases not matched to a gene. CDR3 size: 15 residues. Germline values: CDR1 GTSNPN, CDR2 SVGIG (reference sequence). The CDR3 sequence is CAWSVMTGRYNEQFF. The CDR3 nucleotides are TGTGCCTGGAGTGTAATGACAGGGAGATACAATGAGCAGTTCTTC.

This chain uses TRBV5-8 with TRBJ1-5; the D gene is possibly TRBD1 (6 bases). CDR1 is SGHTS, CDR2 YDEGEE, per germline. This CDR3 has 14 residues. The V end lost 2 bases, the J end lost 1 base, and 7 bases lay between the germline ends. CDR3 in amino acids: CASSFDRSNQPQHF. In DNA, the CDR3 is TGTGCCAGCAGCTTCGACAGGAGCAATCAGCCCCAGCATTTT. Variable domain in full (rest from reference TRBV5-8 and TRBJ1-5): EAGVTQSPTHLIKTRGQQATLRCSPISGHTSVYWYQQALGLGLQFLLWYDEGEERNRGNFPPRFSGRQFPNYSSELNVNALELEDSALYLCASSFDRSNQPQHFGDGTRLSIL.

This clone was recorded a few times. The chain joins TRBV10-2 to TRBJ1-2; no clear D. This CDR3 is 13 amino acids long. V was shortened by 6 bases and J by 8 bases, with 16 bases between the two germline ends. The V gene's germline CDR1 is WSHSY and CDR2 SAAADI. The CDR3 DNA follows: TGCGCCAGCAGCGATCCGGGAGGTCGAGGCTACACCTTC. Amino acid sequence: CASSDPGGRGYTF.

The J gene is TRBJ1-5, the V gene TRBV4-2, with 11 bases lining up with TRBD1. J gave up 7 bases and V 5 bases, and 4 bases lay outside the gene matches. CDR3 size: 14 residues. Germline V CDR1 and CDR2: LGHNA, YNFKEQ. The CDR3 sequence is CASSSGTGGQPQHF. Written as DNA, the CDR3 is TGTGCCAGCAGCAGCGGGACAGGGGGGCAGCCCCAGCATTTT.

The V gene is TRBV29-1, the J gene TRBJ2-7; D unclear. V was pared by 4 bases and J by 7 bases, with 17 bases between. CDR3 length: 13 residues. The germline V gene has CDR1 SQVTM and CDR2 ANQGSEA. Here the CDR3 reads CSVVGRPVGEQYF. The CDR3, as DNA: TGCAGCGTTGTGGGCAGACCAGTGGGTGAGCAGTACTTC.

The rearrangement links TRBV7-2 to TRBJ2-1; a weak D match, TRBD1 (6 bases). CDR3 length: 15 residues. V gave up 7 bases and J gave up 0 bases, with 13 bases separating them. CDR1 SGHTA and CDR2 FQGNSA come from the germline V gene. The CDR3 spells CASTKTGSSYNEQFF. The CDR3 DNA is TGTGCCAGCACTAAAACAGGGAGCTCCTACAATGAGCAGTTCTTC.

This chain joins TRBV5-4 and TRBJ2-7, with D tentatively TRBD2 (5 bases). The germline V gene encodes CDR1 SGHNT and CDR2 YYREEE (reference sequence). The CDR3 consists of 16 residues. The V end lost 4 bases, the J end lost 0 bases, and 17 bases lay between the germline ends. The CDR3 DNA follows: TGTGCCAGCAGCCCCTCAACCGGGGTTAGCTCCTACGAGCAGTACTTC. This sequence encodes CASSPSTGVSSYEQYF.

The V and J genes are TRBV5-1 and TRBJ2-5; 11 bases are a match to TRBD1. Germline trimming cut 0 bases from V and 5 bases from J; bases unmatched to any gene: 6. In germline, CDR1 is SGHRS, CDR2 YFSETQ. The CDR3 has 16 amino acids. The CDR3 protein is CASSLGDRGGEETQYF. The CDR3 DNA follows: TGCGCCAGCAGCTTGGGGGACAGGGGGGGAGAGGAGACCCAGTACTTC.

The gene calls are TRBV10-3 and TRBJ1-2; D remains unclear. CDR3 size: 15 residues. The V gene lost 4 bases and the J gene lost 0 bases, with 12 bases spanning the gap. Per the germline V gene, CDR1 is ENHRY and CDR2 is SYGVKD. The CDR3 DNA is TGTGCCATCAGTGGGGAGGCTGGGACTAACTATGGCTACACCTTC. It is translated as CAISGEAGTNYGYTF.

This clone was recorded once. The rearrangement uses TRBV5-1 and TRBJ2-3, with TRBD2 identical over 10 bases. J was trimmed by 4 bases and V by 5 bases; bases with no gene match: 10. The CDR3 is 16 residues long. Germline values: CDR1 SGHRS, CDR2 YFSETQ. CDR3 sequence: CASRSRAGGQADTQYF. As DNA, the CDR3 is TGCGCCAGCAGAAGTCGAGCGGGGGGGCAGGCAGATACGCAGTATTTT.

This clone occurred a few times. The DNA for the CDR3 is TGTGCCAGCAGCTGGGCGACTAGCGGGGGGGTATCCTACAATGAGCAGTTCTTC. This encodes CASSWATSGGVSYNEQFF. The chain combines TRBV11-2 with TRBJ2-1; 14 bases align to TRBD2. Unmatched junction bases numbered 6, after V lost 4 bases and J lost 1 base. Germline V gene data show CDR1 as SGHAT and CDR2 as FQNNGV. The CDR3 spans 18 residues.

The V call is TRBV9, the J call TRBJ2-1; D is uncertain. CDR3 length: 13 amino acids. CDR1 is SGDLS, CDR2 YYNGEE, per germline. V lost 3 bases and J 7 bases, leaving 11 bases between the germline ends. The CDR3 DNA reads TGTGCCAGCAGCGCCCTAGGAAAAAATGAGCAGTTCTTC. Translating gives CASSALGKNEQFF.

The chain employs TRBV5-1 and TRBJ2-3; weak D call: TRBD1 (5 bases). In germline, CDR1 is SGHRS, CDR2 YFSETQ. The V and J ends lost 5 bases and 2 bases respectively, with 12 bases between them. CDR3 length: 14 residues. Written as DNA, the CDR3 is TGCGCCAGCAGAGGTCCAGGGCACACAGATACGCAGTATTTT. Protein: CASRGPGHTDTQYF.

The rearrangement links TRBV5-1 to TRBJ2-3, with 8 bases matching TRBD2. V lost 3 bases to trimming and J lost 6 bases; unmatched junction nucleotides: 6. The CDR3 is 14 residues long. Germline CDR1 reads SGHRS; CDR2 reads YFSETQ. The CDR3 nucleotides read TGCGCCAGCAGCTCGGTACTAGCGGAGGATACGCAGTATTTT. Translation gives CASSSVLAEDTQYF.

The CDR3 spells CASSSTSPNTGELFF. The CDR3 nucleotides are TGTGCCAGCAGTTCGACTAGCCCGAACACCGGGGAGCTGTTTTTT. The V call is TRBV25-1, the J call TRBJ2-2; TRBD2 matches at 7 bases. There are 15 residues in the CDR3. Germline loops: CDR1 MGHDK, CDR2 SYGVNS. V dropped 5 bases and J dropped 0; count of bases not matched to a gene: 3.

The J gene is TRBJ2-1, the V gene TRBV27; 9 bases fit TRBD2. Germline V lookup: CDR1 MNHEY, CDR2 SMNVEV (reference sequence). Trimming removed 5 bases from V and 3 bases from J; junction bases left unmatched: 2. The CDR3 spans 14 residues. The CDR3 DNA follows: TGTGCCAGCAGTCTAGCGGGATACTACAATGAGCAGTTCTTC. Translation gives CASSLAGYYNEQFF.

The chain joins TRBV14 to TRBJ1-2, with 7 bases fitting TRBD1. CDR3 length: 15 residues. The ends lost 2 bases at V and 1 base at J; junction bases unmatched: 4. Germline V gene sequence: CDR1 SGHDN, CDR2 FVKESK. The CDR3 loop is CASSQPGTDNYGYTF. The CDR3 DNA reads as TGTGCCAGCAGCCAACCCGGGACAGATAACTATGGCTACACCTTC.

This chain joins TRBV5-4 and TRBJ1-1, with no clear D. Germline V CDR1 and CDR2: SGHNT, YYREEE (reference sequence). Trimming left V 2 bases short and J 4 bases short, with 12 bases between. This CDR3 is built from 14 residues. The CDR3 loop reads CASSLYGVGTEAFF. CDR3 bases: TGTGCCAGCAGCTTATACGGGGTGGGCACTGAAGCTTTCTTT.